This record concerns one TCR beta chain sequence. The PCR had 60 Vbeta and 13 Jbeta primers. Assay: immunoSEQ multiplex PCR; the TCRdb copy retains only in-frame clones and omits some. The ten most abundant clones cover under 2.5% of a sample with approximately 140,000 clones. The data stem from a study of cytomegalovirus exposure and HLA in healthy donors. Germline CDR1 SGHTA, CDR2 FQGNSA. With 3 bases removed from V and 2 bases from J, the gap between germline ends came to 10 bases. This CDR3 comprises 14 residues. This chain joins TRBV7-2 and TRBJ1-1, with D uncertain. The specimen sequenced was PBMCs. The TCR originated in a young woman in good health and CMV-seronegative. The CDR3 region is CASSFHGGNTEAFF. As DNA, the CDR3 is TGTGCCAGCAGCTTCCATGGAGGCAACACTGAAGCTTTCTTT. The full variable domain, completed using reference TRBV7-2 and TRBJ1-1, is GAGVSQSPSNKVTEKGKDVELRCDPISGHTALYWYRQSLGQGLEFLIYFQGNSAPDKSGLPSDRFSAERTGGSVSTLTIQRTQQEDSAVYLCASSFHGGNTEAFFGQGTRLTVV.